This is a list of T cell receptor beta chains from one sample in a study of blood T cells in healthy people across ages. TCRdb re-called the 5' RACE reads with MiXCR, one entry per CDR3 protein. The sample carries roughly 800,000 distinct CDR3 sequences, 20% to 30% recorded once. The sample also formed part of further work on T cells of mothers and their children.

The source material was blood. The receptors originated from a boy aged 5-17 years in good health. Both conserved end residues are part of each CDR3. D genes are given only for firm matches. The listing skips clone size in some rows; elsewhere it reads once, few, many or a size class.

abundance: .
d_gene: .
j_gene: TRBJ2-6
v_gene: TRBV20-1
CDR3nt: TGCAGTGCTAACGGAGGGAGCTCTGGGGCCAACGTCCTGACTTTC
CDR3aa: CSANGGSSGANVLTF

abundance: once
d_gene: TRBD1
j_gene: TRBJ2-3
v_gene: TRBV28
CDR3nt: TGTGCCAGCAGTTTGGGCAGGGGGCTCCCAGATACGCAGTATTTT
CDR3aa: CASSLGRGLPDTQYF

abundance: few
d_gene: .
j_gene: TRBJ1-3
v_gene: TRBV28
CDR3nt: TGTGCCAGCAGTGGAAGCAGCTCTGGAAACACCATATATTTT
CDR3aa: CASSGSSSGNTIYF

abundance: .
d_gene: .
j_gene: TRBJ1-1
v_gene: TRBV10-3
CDR3nt: TGTGCCATCAGAATACAGGGCCAGGACACTGAAGCTTTCTTT
CDR3aa: CAIRIQGQDTEAFF

abundance: few
d_gene: TRBD1
j_gene: TRBJ1-2
v_gene: TRBV12-3/TRBV12-4
CDR3nt: TGTGCCAGCAGTTTAGGGACAGGCCACTATGGCTACACCTTC
CDR3aa: CASSLGTGHYGYTF

abundance: .
d_gene: .
j_gene: TRBJ1-2
v_gene: TRBV3-1
CDR3nt: TGTGCCAGCAGCCAGGGACACTATGGCTACACCTTC
CDR3aa: CASSQGHYGYTF

abundance: few
d_gene: TRBD2
j_gene: TRBJ2-3
v_gene: TRBV4-1
CDR3nt: TGCGCCAGCAGCCAAATCCCGGTAGCGGGGGGGATAGATACGCAGTATTTT
CDR3aa: CASSQIPVAGGIDTQYF

abundance: .
d_gene: TRBD1
j_gene: TRBJ2-1
v_gene: TRBV7-9
CDR3nt: TGTGCCAGCAGCTCTATGTTCGACAGGGAGACCTACAATGAGCAGTTCTTC
CDR3aa: CASSSMFDRETYNEQFF

abundance: few
d_gene: .
j_gene: TRBJ2-2
v_gene: TRBV9
CDR3nt: TGTGCCAGCAGCGCCCGGCCAACCGGGGAGCTGTTTTTT
CDR3aa: CASSARPTGELFF

abundance: .
d_gene: .
j_gene: TRBJ2-1
v_gene: TRBV12-3/TRBV12-4
CDR3nt: TGTGCCAGCAGTCCAAAGGCGGTGAATGAGCAGTTCTTC
CDR3aa: CASSPKAVNEQFF

abundance: .
d_gene: .
j_gene: TRBJ2-7
v_gene: TRBV28
CDR3nt: TGTGCCATCCTAGCCAGCCAGGGCTACGAGCAGTACTTC
CDR3aa: CAILASQGYEQYF

abundance: .
d_gene: .
j_gene: TRBJ2-1
v_gene: TRBV7-9
CDR3nt: TGTGCCAGCAGCTACAGGGAGGTTATCCAGGGCGGTGAGCAGTTCTTC
CDR3aa: CASSYREVIQGGEQFF

abundance: few
d_gene: .
j_gene: TRBJ2-4
v_gene: TRBV27
CDR3nt: TGTGCCAGCAGTTTCAACAGTCCCCGCACCAAAAACATTCAGTACTTC
CDR3aa: CASSFNSPRTKNIQYF

abundance: .
d_gene: TRBD1
j_gene: TRBJ2-4
v_gene: TRBV3-1
CDR3nt: TGTGCCAGCAGCGATAGGACAGGACGAACTCAGTACTTC
CDR3aa: CASSDRTGRTQYF

abundance: many
d_gene: .
j_gene: TRBJ2-5
v_gene: TRBV7-9
CDR3nt: TGTGCCAGCAGCTTTACAGAGACCCAGTACTTC
CDR3aa: CASSFTETQYF

abundance: .
d_gene: .
j_gene: TRBJ1-3
v_gene: TRBV6-5
CDR3nt: TGTGCCAGCAGACCCATGTTCCTCTCTGGAAACACCATATATTTT
CDR3aa: CASRPMFLSGNTIYF

abundance: .
d_gene: TRBD2
j_gene: TRBJ2-5
v_gene: TRBV6-5
CDR3nt: TGTGCCAGCAGTTACGGTCTCCCGGGGGGGCCAGAGACCCAGTACTTC
CDR3aa: CASSYGLPGGPETQYF

abundance: many
d_gene: .
j_gene: TRBJ1-5
v_gene: TRBV7-6
CDR3nt: TGTGCCAGCAGCCCATGGGGCAATCAGCCCCAGCATTTT
CDR3aa: CASSPWGNQPQHF

abundance: .
d_gene: .
j_gene: TRBJ2-4
v_gene: TRBV14
CDR3nt: TGTGCCAGCAGCCAACAGGGGGGTAGCATTCAGTACTTC
CDR3aa: CASSQQGGSIQYF

abundance: .
d_gene: .
j_gene: TRBJ1-1
v_gene: TRBV21-1
CDR3nt: TGTGCCAGCAGCAAAGTCGGGGGGCGCCTGAACACTGAAGCTTTCTTT
CDR3aa: CASSKVGGRLNTEAFF

abundance: .
d_gene: .
j_gene: TRBJ1-2
v_gene: TRBV18
CDR3nt: TGTGCCAGCTCACCACTCTCGGATGCTAACTATGGCTACACCTTC
CDR3aa: CASSPLSDANYGYTF

abundance: few
d_gene: .
j_gene: TRBJ2-3
v_gene: TRBV7-9
CDR3nt: TGTGCCAGCGCGGCGGGCCGCGTCGGAGTGGATACGCAGTATTTT
CDR3aa: CASAAGRVGVDTQYF

abundance: few
d_gene: TRBD1
j_gene: TRBJ2-7
v_gene: TRBV29-1
CDR3nt: TGCAGCGTAGGACAGGGGAGTCTCTACGAGCAGTACTTC
CDR3aa: CSVGQGSLYEQYF

abundance: .
d_gene: TRBD2
j_gene: TRBJ2-7
v_gene: TRBV10-3
CDR3nt: TGTGCCATCAGTGAGACGGAGTTAACTAGCGGGAGCTCAGTGGGTGAGCAGTACTTC
CDR3aa: CAISETELTSGSSVGEQYF

abundance: few
d_gene: .
j_gene: TRBJ1-2
v_gene: TRBV12-3/TRBV12-4
CDR3nt: TGTGCCAGCAGTTTAGGACTATCCCCGGGCGGCTACACCTTC
CDR3aa: CASSLGLSPGGYTF

abundance: .
d_gene: .
j_gene: TRBJ2-6
v_gene: TRBV5-1
CDR3nt: TGCGCCAGCAGCCCTGCCGAGCCTGGGGCCAACGTCCTGACTTTC
CDR3aa: CASSPAEPGANVLTF

abundance: few
d_gene: .
j_gene: TRBJ2-3
v_gene: TRBV30
CDR3nt: TGTGCCGGGTCTGAGACGCCGAATACGCAGTATTTT
CDR3aa: CAGSETPNTQYF